The rows below give T cell receptor beta chains drawn from one sample of a study of T cell responses to AZD1222 COVID-19 vaccine. Repertoires were generated with immunoSEQ multiplex PCR, while TCRdb's copy carries only in-frame clones and drops some. The sample has 100,000 to 150,000 clones, approximately 90% seen once; the top ten hold 1.3% to 1.5%. The specimen comprised peripheral blood, sampled on day 0 of AZD1222 vaccination. The receptors were gathered from an adult in good health. Both conserved end residues are part of each CDR3. A D gene is named only where the DNA matches it firmly. Expanded clones are given a class, and other clones once, few, many or no size at all.

TRBV5-4	-	TRBJ2-2	-	CASSSWLGRGSNTGELFF	TGTGCCAGCAGCTCGTGGCTTGGAAGGGGCTCGAACACCGGGGAGCTGTTTTTT
TRBV4-3	-	TRBJ1-5	-	CASSQDYSNQPQHF	TGCGCCAGCAGCCAAGACTATAGCAATCAGCCCCAGCATTTT
TRBV2	-	TRBJ1-2	-	CASMISREPYGYTF	TGTGCCAGCATGATATCCAGGGAACCCTATGGCTACACCTTC
TRBV5-6	-	TRBJ2-3	-	CASSSGTQLGDTQYF	TGTGCCAGCAGCTCCGGGACACAACTGGGAGATACGCAGTATTTT
TRBV6-6	-	TRBJ1-2	-	CASSPGASYGYTF	TGTGCCAGCAGTCCTGGGGCGAGCTATGGCTACACCTTC
TRBV28	-	TRBJ2-1	TRBD2	CASSPGLVHEQFF	TGTGCCAGCAGCCCCGGACTAGTTCATGAGCAGTTCTTC
TRBV27	once	TRBJ1-5	-	CASSLSPVGGQPQHF	TGTGCCAGCAGTTTATCCCCCGTAGGAGGTCAGCCCCAGCATTTT
TRBV14	-	TRBJ2-2	-	CASSPDRVLAGELFF	TGTGCCAGCAGCCCAGATCGGGTCCTGGCCGGGGAGCTGTTTTTT
TRBV27	-	TRBJ2-7	-	CASSSREGYEQYF	TGTGCCAGCAGTTCGAGGGAAGGCTACGAGCAGTACTTC
TRBV3-1/TRBV3-2	-	TRBJ1-1	-	CASSQGGTNTEAFF	TGTGCCAGCAGCCAGGGGGGTACCAACACTGAAGCTTTCTTT
TRBV9	-	TRBJ1-5	TRBD1	CASSSSPGQSNQPQHF	TGTGCCAGCAGCTCCTCCCCGGGACAGAGCAATCAGCCCCAGCATTTT
TRBV30	-	TRBJ1-1	TRBD1	CAWTGGYTEAFF	TGTGCCTGGACAGGGGGTTACACTGAAGCTTTCTTT
TRBV19	-	TRBJ1-5	-	CASSVRDGDYSNQPQHF	TGTGCCAGTAGTGTCCGGGACGGTGATTATAGCAATCAGCCCCAGCATTTT
TRBV20-1	-	TRBJ2-7	-	CSARGTYEQYF	TGCAGCGCGAGGGGGACCTACGAGCAGTACTTC
TRBV19	few	TRBJ1-6	TRBD1	CASTRGRGQGNSPLHF	TGTGCCAGTACCAGGGGCCGGGGACAGGGAAATTCACCCCTCCACTTT
TRBV7-3	-	TRBJ2-1	TRBD1	CASSSGQALFF	TGTGCCAGCAGCTCGGGACAGGCCCTATTCTTC
TRBV6-5	-	TRBJ1-6	TRBD1	CASRETGGSPLHF	TGTGCCAGCAGGGAGACAGGGGGATCACCCCTCCACTTT
TRBV19	-	TRBJ1-5	TRBD1	CASSMPPGQANNQPQHF	TGTGCCAGTAGTATGCCCCCGGGACAGGCTAACAATCAGCCCCAGCATTTT
TRBV19	few	TRBJ1-1	-	CASNSDYRDTEAFF	TGTGCCAGTAATTCGGACTATCGGGACACTGAAGCTTTCTTT
TRBV21-1	-	TRBJ1-1	-	CASSERDRAEAFF	TGTGCCAGCAGCGAACGGGACAGGGCTGAGGCTTTCTTT
TRBV6-5	few	TRBJ1-6	-	CASSYEGVPGVSPLHF	TGTGCCAGCAGTTACGAGGGGGTGCCAGGGGTTTCACCCCTCCACTTT
TRBV7-2	-	TRBJ1-1	-	CASSLSVNTEAFF	TGTGCCAGCAGCTTATCGGTGAACACTGAAGCTTTCTTT
TRBV5-6	-	TRBJ1-2	TRBD1	CASLETGNNYGYTF	TGTGCCAGCCTCGAGACAGGGAATAACTATGGCTACACCTTC
TRBV5-5	few	TRBJ1-2	-	CASSQPGTFYGYTF	TGTGCCAGCAGCCAGCCCGGGACATTCTATGGCTACACCTTC
TRBV7-9	-	TRBJ1-6	-	CASSLGRGGRLALLHF	TGTGCCAGCAGCTTAGGGCGGGGGGGGCGTTTGGCCCTCCTCCACTTT
TRBV23-1	-	TRBJ1-6	-	CASSQSLGRSSYNSPLHF	TGCGCCAGCAGTCAATCGTTGGGACGGAGCTCCTATAATTCACCCCTCCACTTT
TRBV10-3	-	TRBJ1-2	-	CAISHGPNPYGYTF	TGTGCCATCAGCCACGGACCGAACCCCTATGGCTACACCTTC
TRBV5-5	-	TRBJ1-1	-	CASSPEGGWTFF	TGTGCCAGCAGCCCTGAGGGCGGATGGACTTTCTTT
TRBV6-6	-	TRBJ1-1	-	CASRAQGGTEAFF	TGTGCCAGCAGGGCGCAGGGAGGGACTGAAGCTTTCTTT
TRBV7-9	-	TRBJ1-2	-	CASVREDRGYTF	TGTGCCAGCGTCAGGGAAGATCGAGGCTACACCTTC
TRBV28	-	TRBJ1-1	-	CASGLDNEVTEAFF	TGTGCCAGCGGCCTGGACAATGAGGTCACTGAAGCTTTCTTT
TRBV28	-	TRBJ1-4	-	CASSPLQGMSNEKLFF	TGTGCCAGCAGCCCGCTACAGGGTATGTCTAATGAAAAACTGTTTTTT
TRBV5-1	-	TRBJ1-1	TRBD1	CASSLGGTVNTEAFF	TGCGCCAGCAGCTTAGGCGGGACAGTGAACACTGAAGCTTTCTTT
TRBV3-1/TRBV3-2	-	TRBJ1-2	TRBD1	CASSPQTGFGGYTF	TGTGCCAGCAGCCCGCAGACAGGGTTTGGTGGCTACACCTTC
TRBV30	-	TRBJ1-6	-	CAWSVVSYNSPLHF	TGTGCCTGGAGTGTAGTCTCCTATAATTCACCCCTCCACTTT
TRBV7-8	-	TRBJ1-5	-	CASSRRYESNQPQHF	TGTGCCAGCAGCCGGAGATACGAGAGCAATCAGCCCCAGCATTTT
TRBV2	-	TRBJ1-2	-	CASSSVAPRVVGGYTF	TGTGCCAGCAGCTCAGTAGCTCCAAGGGTGGTTGGTGGCTACACCTTC
TRBV9	once	TRBJ1-6	-	CASSVGPDSPLHF	TGTGCCAGCAGCGTAGGACCGGACTCACCCCTCCACTTT
TRBV7-3	-	TRBJ2-5	-	CASSLAGGFQETQYF	TGTGCCAGCAGCTTAGCCGGGGGCTTCCAAGAGACCCAGTACTTC
TRBV14	-	TRBJ2-1	-	CASRPYSGNEQFF	TGTGCCAGCAGACCTTATAGCGGCAATGAGCAGTTCTTC
TRBV5-4	-	TRBJ2-5	TRBD2	CASSRSGGLQETQYF	TGTGCCAGCAGCCGTAGCGGGGGATTACAAGAGACCCAGTACTTC
TRBV6-2/TRBV6-3	-	TRBJ1-5	-	CASSYSGGIGNQPQHF	TGTGCCAGCAGTTACTCGGGAGGGATCGGCAATCAGCCCCAGCATTTT